These 2 T cell receptor beta chains share one sample of origin, sequenced in a study of T cell responses to AZD1222 COVID-19 vaccine. Method: immunoSEQ multiplex PCR; TCRdb's copy keeps in-frame clones and lacks some. The data show more than 80,000 clones, 86% seen once. The sample was peripheral blood, taken on day 0 of AZD1222 vaccination. These receptors were taken from an adult in good health.

The V gene is TRBV6-5, the J gene TRBJ2-7; 8 bases are shared with TRBD2. Trimming removed 7 bases from V and 6 bases from J; junction bases left unmatched: 8. The germline V gene encodes CDR1 MNHEY and CDR2 SVGAGI. The CDR3 runs to 13 residues. Here the CDR3 reads CASTGSGGAEQYF. Here the CDR3 DNA reads TGTGCCAGCACCGGAAGCGGGGGCGCCGAGCAGTACTTC.

This chain connects TRBV4-1 to TRBJ1-4; D unclear. V was cut by 5 bases and J by 7 bases, with 11 bases left in between. CDR3 size: 13 residues. Germline CDR1 reads MGHRA; CDR2 reads YSYEKL. The DNA for the CDR3 is TGCGCCAGCAGCTCCCTTCTCGGTGAAAAACTGTTTTTT. It translates to CASSSLLGEKLFF.